The sequence of this T cell receptor (beta chain) was determined in a study of response to subunit inactivated influenza vaccine. One entry per CDR3 protein results from TCRdb running MiXCR on the RT-PCR reads. The sample holds under 800,000 distinct CDR3 sequences, around 14% seen once. CDR3 length: 13 residues. Per the germline V gene, CDR1 is LGHNA and CDR2 is YNFKEQ. Deletions cut 3 bases from V and 1 base from J, with 6 bases between. This clonotype showed up many times. This clonotype originated in a man aged 45-65 years who received an inactivated influenza vaccine. The rearrangement joins TRBV4-2 to TRBJ1-2; D call uncertain. Here the sequenced sample was PBMCs from blood, taken 14 days before vaccination. The CDR3 is CASSHENNYGYTF. CDR3 DNA sequence: TGTGCCAGCAGCCACGAGAATAACTATGGCTACACCTTC.